Following are 21 T cell receptor beta chains from one sample sequenced in a study of blood T cell repertoires in COVID-19. Clones were sequenced by immunoSEQ multiplex PCR, and TCRdb holds only the in-frame ones, with some missing. Of approximately 180,000 clones listed, roughly 86% were seen once; the top ten hold 2% to 3%. The sequencing input was peripheral blood. These receptors all come from a man aged 35-49 years with active or convalescent COVID-19.

This clone was recorded once. V and J are TRBV3-1 (or the pseudogene TRBV3-2) and TRBJ1-1; 8 bases line up with TRBD1. With 4 bases clipped from V and 5 bases from J, the junction kept 12 bases outside the gene matches. Germline V gene data show CDR1 as LGHDT and CDR2 as YNNKEL (reference sequence). The CDR3 covers 16 residues. The CDR3, as DNA: TGTGCCAGCAGCCTACGGACAGGGAGGGCGGAGACTGAAGCTTTCTTT. Its protein is CASSLRTGRAETEAFF.

V is TRBV3-1 (or the pseudogene TRBV3-2) and J is TRBJ1-5; D is unclear. The germline CDR1 and CDR2 sequences are LGHDT and YNNKEL (reference sequence). The CDR3 has 14 residues. Trimming shortened V by 9 bases and J by 1 base, and 13 bases separated the two germline ends. The CDR3 DNA is TGTGCCAGAAAGTTTGAGTCGAGCAATCAGCCCCAGCATTTT. Translated: CARKFESSNQPQHF.

The rearrangement uses TRBV30 and TRBJ1-5; D gene ambiguous. Trimming stripped 1 base from V and 7 bases from J, with 8 bases between. The CDR3 extends over 12 amino acids. The germline CDR1 and CDR2 sequences are GTSNPN and SVGIG (reference sequence). This CDR3 is CAWSGGNQPQHF. CDR3 DNA sequence: TGTGCCTGGAGTGGAGGTAACCAGCCCCAGCATTTT.

The chain couples TRBV4-1 to TRBJ2-7, with unresolved D. V lost 0 bases and J 2 bases, leaving 11 bases between the germline ends. Germline CDR1 reads MGHRA; CDR2 reads YSYEKL. This CDR3 comprises 15 residues. CDR3 DNA sequence: TGCGCCAGCAGCCAAGATCGTGCAGGTGCCTACGAGCAGTACTTC. Its translation: CASSQDRAGAYEQYF.

The chain joins TRBV13 to TRBJ2-1, with D perhaps TRBD1 (5 bases). This CDR3 has 15 residues. The V end was cut by 4 bases, the J end by 8 bases, with 18 bases between. Germline loops: CDR1 PRHDT, CDR2 FYEKMQ (reference sequence). The CDR3 loop is CASSSSRTSTDEQFF. The CDR3 nucleotides read TGTGCCAGCAGCTCCTCCCGGACATCCACCGATGAGCAGTTCTTC.

The chain recombines TRBV11-1 with TRBJ2-1, with a tentative D call TRBD2 (6 bases). CDR1 is SGHAT and CDR2 is FQDESV in the germline V gene (reference sequence). The V end was cut by 3 bases, the J end by 3 bases, with 9 bases between. CDR3 length equals 14 residues. The CDR3 DNA reads as TGTGCCAGCAGCTTTCGCGGGAACTACAATGAGCAGTTCTTC. This encodes CASSFRGNYNEQFF. Based on the CDR3 plus reference TRBV11-1 and TRBJ2-1, the full variable domain is EAEVAQSPRYKITEKSQAVAFWCDPISGHATLYWYRQILGQGPELLVQFQDESVVDDSQLPKDRFSAERLKGVDSTLKIQPAELGDSAMYLCASSFRGNYNEQFFGPGTRLTVL.

The chain joins TRBV5-1 to TRBJ2-5, with D perhaps matching TRBD2 (5 bases). CDR1 is SGHRS, CDR2 YFSETQ, per germline. The ends were cut back, 0 bases at V and 5 bases at J, with 11 bases in the middle. The CDR3 has 14 amino acids. The CDR3 DNA reads as TGCGCCAGCAGCTTGGGCTCAACGGGGGAGACCCAGTACTTC. Translated, it gives CASSLGSTGETQYF.

The V call is TRBV7-2, the J call TRBJ2-7; 10 bases map to TRBD2. The CDR3 sequence is 12 residues long. Germline-derived CDR1 and CDR2 are SGHTA and FQGNSA. The J segment lost 9 bases and the V segment lost 1 base, leaving 0 bases of the junction unmatched. The CDR3 DNA follows: TGTGCCAGCAGCTTAGAGCGGGGGGGGCAGTACTTC. Protein: CASSLERGGQYF.

This clone was seen a single time. The chain links TRBV4-3 to TRBJ2-6; a possible D gene is TRBD1 (5 bases). Trimming took off 3 bases at V and 0 bases at J, with 9 bases between the two ends. This CDR3 is 16 amino acids long. From germline, CDR1 is LGHNA and CDR2 YSLEER. CDR3 amino acids: CASSHRQYSGANVLTF. The CDR3, as DNA: TGCGCCAGCAGCCATAGACAGTACTCTGGGGCCAACGTCCTGACTTTC.

This clone appeared a single time. The J gene is TRBJ2-1, the V gene TRBV28; TRBD1 matches at 9 bases. In germline, CDR1 is MDHEN, CDR2 SYDVKM. The CDR3 contains 14 residues. V dropped 6 bases and J dropped 4; count of bases not matched to a gene: 4. The CDR3 DNA reads TGTGCCAGCAGCGGGACAGGGCGGTACAATGAGCAGTTCTTC. It codes for CASSGTGRYNEQFF.

The J gene is TRBJ1-6, the V gene TRBV10-1; TRBD1 matches 9 bases. Looked up from germline, CDR1 is WNHNN and CDR2 is SYGVQD (reference sequence). Trimming removed 8 bases from V and 10 bases from J; junction bases left unmatched: 12. The CDR3 spans 15 residues. The CDR3 sequence is CASQTWGQGDSPLHF. CDR3 DNA sequence: TGCGCCAGCCAGACGTGGGGACAGGGTGACTCACCCCTCCACTTT.

Written as DNA, the CDR3 is TGTGCCAGCTCGGCCGCGGGACAGGGGATAAACATTCAGTACTTC. It encodes CASSAAGQGINIQYF. The gene calls are TRBV6-5 and TRBJ2-4; 10 bases fit TRBD1. CDR3 length equals 15 residues. In germline, CDR1 is MNHEY, CDR2 SVGAGI. V was pared by 8 bases and J by 6 bases, with 10 bases of the junction left unmatched.

The chain is built from TRBV7-3 and TRBJ1-2; no definite D call. The length of the CDR3 is 13 residues. V was clipped by 4 bases and J by 8 bases, with 14 bases between them. Germline CDR1 and CDR2: SGHTA and FQGTGA. The CDR3: CASSSDPPGGYTF. The CDR3 nucleotides are TGTGCCAGCAGCTCGGACCCCCCGGGAGGCTACACCTTC. Looking up the rest from reference TRBV7-3 and TRBJ1-2 gives the full variable domain: GAGVSQTPSNKVTEKGKYVELRCDPISGHTALYWYRQSLGQGPEFLIYFQGTGAADDSGLPNDRFFAVRPEGSVSTLKIQRTERGDSAVYLCASSSDPPGGYTFGSGTRLTVV.

The chain is built from TRBV5-1 and TRBJ2-1; 9 bases are shared with TRBD1. Germline lookup yields CDR1 SGHRS and CDR2 YFSETQ. The CDR3 has 15 residues. With 4 bases clipped from V and 8 bases from J, the junction kept 10 bases outside the gene matches. The CDR3 region is CASSLGTGPSHEQFF. DNA for the CDR3: TGCGCCAGCAGCCTGGGGACAGGGCCTTCCCATGAGCAGTTCTTC.

The chain joins TRBV5-5 to TRBJ2-7, with 7 bases aligning to TRBD1. This CDR3 comprises 17 residues. Germline V gene sequence: CDR1 SGHKS, CDR2 YYEKEE (reference sequence). V lost 2 bases and J lost 0; bases outside the gene matches: 11. The CDR3 region has the DNA TGTGCCAGCAGCTTCGTGGCAGGGGGATCGAGCTCCTACGAGCAGTACTTC. As protein: CASSFVAGGSSSYEQYF.

The chain couples TRBV6-2 or TRBV6-3 to TRBJ1-1; TRBD1 agrees at 8 bases. The CDR3 has 15 residues. V shed 6 bases, J shed 6 bases, and the junction held 12 bases outside the gene matches. The V gene's germline CDR1 is MNHEY and CDR2 SVGEGT. The CDR3 nucleotides are TGTGCCAGCAGCCACCTCGGGGACAGGCCCCCTGAAGCTTTCTTT. As protein: CASSHLGDRPPEAFF.

The sample holds one count of this clone. The V gene is TRBV11-2, the J gene TRBJ2-5; D perhaps matches TRBD1 (5 bases). The CDR3 is 14 residues long. Germline CDR1 reads SGHAT; CDR2 reads FQNNGV. V lost 5 bases to trimming and J lost 5 bases, with 15 bases between them. For the CDR3, the DNA is TGTGCCAGCAGCCCACAAGGGGTTGAGGAGACCCAGTACTTC. Translated, it gives CASSPQGVEETQYF.

The chain joins TRBV4-1 to TRBJ2-5, with TRBD2 matching 16 bases. The germline V gene has CDR1 MGHRA and CDR2 YSYEKL. The CDR3 runs 21 residues. V lost 1 base to trimming and J lost 1 base; unmatched junction nucleotides: 12. The CDR3 sequence: CASSQGVGLAGGPFPQETQYF. The CDR3 DNA is TGCGCCAGCAGCCAAGGGGTGGGACTAGCGGGGGGGCCCTTCCCCCAAGAGACCCAGTACTTC.

The chain links TRBV2 to TRBJ2-1; D is possibly TRBD1 (5 bases). Trimming cost V 5 bases and J 0 bases, with 14 bases left between them. The CDR3 runs to 16 residues. Germline-derived CDR1 and CDR2 are SNHLY and FYNNEI. CDR3 sequence (DNA): TGTGCCAGCAGTACAGGAGATTCGAGCTCCTACAATGAGCAGTTCTTC. Translated, it gives CASSTGDSSSYNEQFF.

The chain carries TRBV19 and TRBJ2-3, with TRBD2 matching over 9 bases. The germline gives CDR1 LNHDA, CDR2 SQIVND (reference sequence). The CDR3 is 16 residues long. J gave up 2 bases and V 2 bases, and 5 bases lay outside the gene matches. The CDR3 DNA sequence: TGTGCCAGTAGTATACTGCTAGCGGGAAACACAGATACGCAGTATTTT. As protein: CASSILLAGNTDTQYF.

This chain joins TRBV15 and TRBJ1-3; D gene ambiguous. The CDR3 extends over 16 amino acids. V shed 0 bases and J shed 0 bases, with 9 bases lying between them. The germline V gene has CDR1 LNHNV and CDR2 YYDKDF (reference sequence). CDR3 amino acids: CATSRDYEYSGNTIYF. The CDR3 nucleotides read TGTGCCACCAGCAGAGATTATGAGTACTCTGGAAACACCATATATTTT.